What follows are 26 T cell receptor beta chains derived from one specimen sequenced in a study of blood T cells in healthy people across ages. Combining a sample-barcoded 5' primer with a J-beta primer mix, a second PCR ran for roughly 6 to 12 cycles. One entry per CDR3 protein, called by TCRdb with MiXCR from the 5' RACE reads. The repertoire includes hundreds of thousands of distinct CDR3 sequences, 32% of them detected once, and 15% sits in the top ten. The sequenced material came from blood. The receptors shown here come from an elderly woman in good health.

This clonotype was seen a handful of times. Being one base from a much bigger clone, this may be a read error. The chain uses TRBV10-3 and TRBJ2-5; TRBD2 might be the D (5 bases). Trimming shortened V by 10 bases and J by 11 bases, and 17 bases separated the two germline ends. CDR1 and CDR2 from the germline V gene are ENHRY and SYGVKD. The CDR3 runs 11 residues. This CDR3 reads CATGSLSEQYF. The CDR3 bases are TGTGCCACTGGGAGTTTGAGTGAGCAGTACTTC.

The chain links TRBV5-1 to TRBJ1-5; TRBD1 might be the D (5 bases). V lost 4 bases to trimming and J lost 0 bases, with 11 bases between them. The germline CDR1 and CDR2 sequences are SGHRS and YFSETQ. There are 15 residues in the CDR3. The CDR3 reads CASSPGDYSNQPQHF. DNA of the CDR3: TGCGCCAGCAGCCCGGGGGACTATAGCAATCAGCCCCAGCATTTT.

This clonotype was picked up many times. This could be a read error, since a much larger clone is one nucleotide away. The CDR3 loop is CAGGPWGNEQYF. CDR3 sequence (DNA): TGTGCAGGGGGCCCTTGGGGTAATGAGCAGTACTTC. The chain joins TRBV10-3 to TRBJ2-5, with TRBD1 matching over 7 bases. This CDR3 contains 12 residues. The germline CDR1 and CDR2 sequences are ENHRY and SYGVKD.

This clonotype showed up many times. V and J are TRBV6-2 or TRBV6-3 and TRBJ2-5, with D perhaps TRBD2 (6 bases). Trimming pared 5 bases from V and 2 bases from J, leaving 15 bases between. Germline CDR1 and CDR2: MNHEY and SVGEGT. This CDR3 region has 15 residues. CDR3 bases: TGTGCCAGCAGTCCGCGGGGCAGGCCTCAAGAGACCCAGTACTTC. It encodes CASSPRGRPQETQYF.

This clonotype came up a few times. The genes are TRBV20-1 and TRBJ2-2, with unresolved D. The CDR3 extends over 13 amino acids. The germline CDR1 and CDR2 sequences are DFQATT and SNEGSKA (reference sequence). V gave up 6 bases and J gave up 4 bases, with 12 bases separating them. The CDR3 DNA follows: TGCAGTGCAGGCAGACTCACCACCGGGGAGCTGTTTTTT. Translating gives CSAGRLTTGELFF.

This clonotype has more than one count but fewer than ten. The chain is built from TRBV28 and TRBJ1-4; no reliable D call. This CDR3 has 15 amino acids. The V end lost 5 bases, the J end lost 7 bases, and 17 bases lay between the germline ends. Germline CDR1 reads MDHEN; CDR2 reads SYDVKM. The CDR3 DNA reads as TGTGCCAGCAGTATAACGGGAGTAGCTATTGAAAAACTGTTTTTT. It yields the protein CASSITGVAIEKLFF.

This clonotype was counted many times. This chain connects TRBV27 to TRBJ2-3, with D maybe TRBD1 (6 bases). CDR3 length: 15 amino acids. CDR1 and CDR2 from the germline V gene are MNHEY and SMNVEV (reference sequence). V gave up 4 bases and J gave up 3 bases, with 14 bases separating them. For the CDR3, the DNA is TGTGCCAGCAGTTCCATCAGGGGAAGGACAGATACGCAGTATTTT. As protein: CASSSIRGRTDTQYF.

This clonotype was observed many times. This rearrangement joins TRBV6-6 to TRBJ2-5; D unclear. The CDR3 sequence is 15 residues long. Germline V gene sequence: CDR1 MNHNY, CDR2 SVGAGI (reference sequence). The CDR3 protein is CALRQAFPPQETQYF. In DNA, the CDR3 is TGTGCTCTCCGCCAGGCTTTTCCTCCTCAGGAGACCCAGTACTTC.

This clonotype has a handful of counts. The chain combines TRBV5-4 with TRBJ1-4; 8 positions agree with TRBD1. J lost 7 bases, V lost 3 bases, and 5 bases had no gene match. The germline CDR1 and CDR2 sequences are SGHNT and YYREEE (reference sequence). The length of the CDR3 is 14 residues. CDR3 coding DNA: TGTGCCAGCAGCTCAACAGGGGGGGGTGAAAAACTGTTTTTT. It encodes CASSSTGGGEKLFF.

This clonotype has only one observation. The J gene is TRBJ1-1, the V gene TRBV4-2; 9 bases align to TRBD1. V shed 11 bases, J shed 3 bases, and the junction held 13 bases outside the gene matches. Germline V gene lookup returns CDR1 LGHNA and CDR2 YNFKEQ. The CDR3 sequence is 15 residues long. CDR3 coding DNA: TGTGCCTGCAACCAAGGACAGGGGTTCTACACTGAAGCTTTCTTT. It codes for CACNQGQGFYTEAFF.

To note about this clonotype: This could be a read error, since a much larger clone is one nucleotide away. CDR3 coding DNA: TGCAGTGCTAGCAAGTCAATCAGGGAGACCCAGTACTTC. Translation: CSASKSIRETQYF. The gene calls are TRBV20-1 and TRBJ2-4; D not resolved. The better agreement between TRBJ2-5 and the DNA end casts doubt on the J call. The germline V gene has CDR1 DFQATT and CDR2 SNEGSKA (reference sequence). The CDR3 length is 13 residues.

Remarks on this clonotype: A much larger clone lies a single base off, so this may be a read error. This chain connects TRBV7-9 to TRBJ2-1, with TRBD1 matching 10 bases. CDR1 is SEHNR and CDR2 is FQNEAQ in the germline V gene (reference sequence). J was trimmed by 8 bases and V by 6 bases; bases with no gene match: 10. This CDR3 is built from 15 residues. CDR3 DNA: TGTGCCAGCAGTTTGCCGGGACAGGGGTCCGATGAGCAGTTCTTC. Amino acid sequence: CASSLPGQGSDEQFF. The full variable domain, rest sourced from reference TRBV7-9 and TRBJ2-1, is DTGVSQNPRHKITKRGQNVTFRCDPISEHNRLYWYRQTLGQGPEFLTYFQNEAQLEKSRLLSDRFSAERPKGSFSTLEIQRTEQGDSAMYLCASSLPGQGSDEQFFGPGTRLTVL.

The chain joins TRBV5-5 to TRBJ2-5; D gene uncertain. The germline gives CDR1 SGHKS, CDR2 YYEKEE (reference sequence). V dropped 0 bases and J dropped 11 bases, with 20 bases sitting between them. The CDR3 covers 15 residues. This CDR3 reads CASSLVPVLYNEQYF. In nucleotides, the CDR3 is TGTGCCAGCAGCTTGGTACCAGTTCTCTACAATGAGCAGTACTTC.

This clonotype was observed at least ten times. The chain joins TRBV5-1 to TRBJ2-1; maybe TRBD1 (6 bases). Germline-derived CDR1 and CDR2 are SGHRS and YFSETQ. Trimming removed 0 bases at V and 3 bases at J, with 13 bases between. The CDR3 length is 16 residues. CDR3 coding DNA: TGCGCCAGCAGCTTGGCCGGGACACCGTACTACAATGAGCAGTTCTTC. Its protein is CASSLAGTPYYNEQFF.

On this clonotype itself: This could be a read error, since a much larger clone is one nucleotide away. This sequence joins TRBV29-1 and TRBJ1-2, with TRBD1 matching over 8 bases. The junction had 5 bases not matched to a gene; V was cut back by 5 bases and J by 9 bases. Germline lookup yields CDR1 SQVTM and CDR2 ANQGSEA. This CDR3 region has 11 residues. CDR3 sequence reads: CSVWTGFSYTF. The CDR3 nucleotides read TGCAGCGTTTGGACAGGGTTCAGCTACACCTTC.

This clonotype was observed a single time. The junction departs from germline at one end; a sequencing error may be responsible. The V and J genes are TRBV12-3 or TRBV12-4 and TRBJ2-3, with unresolved D. The CDR3 runs 14 residues. CDR3 loop: CASSPTTSADAQYF. In nucleotides, the CDR3 is TGTGCCAGCAGTCCTACTACCTCAGCAGATGCGCAGTATTTT.

This clonotype was found many times. V and J are TRBV14 and TRBJ2-1; maybe TRBD2 (6 bases). The V gene's germline CDR1 is SGHDN and CDR2 FVKESK. Trimming removed 3 bases from V and 6 bases from J, with 12 bases in between. The CDR3 sequence is 14 residues long. CDR3 DNA: TGTGCCAGCAGCCACGGAGGGGTCTTCAATGAGCAGTTCTTC. Protein sequence: CASSHGGVFNEQFF.

This clonotype was seen at least ten times. The V gene is TRBV9, the J gene TRBJ2-1; TRBD2 matches 7 bases. CDR3 size: 15 residues. Germline CDR1 reads SGDLS; CDR2 reads YYNGEE. With V trimmed by 7 bases and J by 6 bases, 13 bases remained unmatched. CDR3 protein: CASSTSQGASNEQFF. The CDR3 nucleotides are TGTGCCAGCTCGACTAGCCAAGGGGCTAGCAATGAGCAGTTCTTC.

This clonotype was detected many times. This chain links TRBV5-1 with TRBJ2-7, with 7 bases lining up with TRBD1. V was clipped by 6 bases and J by 4 bases; unmatched bases: 10. The germline gives CDR1 SGHRS, CDR2 YFSETQ. The CDR3 contains 14 residues. The CDR3 coding sequence is TGCGCCAGCACACCCACAGGGGCGATGTACGAGCAGTACTTC. The encoded protein is CASTPTGAMYEQYF.

In its sample, this clonotype was seen many times. This may stem from a read error, because a much larger clone lies one nucleotide away. The V and J genes are TRBV29-1 and TRBJ2-5, with 8 bases aligning to TRBD1. Losses at the gene ends were 5 bases for V and 5 bases for J; bases not matched to a gene: 16. CDR3 length: 16 residues. Germline V gives CDR1 SQVTM, CDR2 ANQGSEA. The CDR3 DNA reads TGCAGCGTTTTCAGGCTAAGCCCACAGGGGGGCGAGACCCAGTACTTC. This encodes CSVFRLSPQGGETQYF.

Turning to this clonotype: A much larger clone differs by one base, so this may be a read error. The J gene is TRBJ1-1, the V gene TRBV7-2; tentative D call: TRBD1 (5 bases). Germline V gene lookup returns CDR1 SGHTA and CDR2 FQGNSA. The CDR3 length is 14 residues. DNA for the CDR3: TGTGTCAGCAGCTCAACGACAGTAAACACTGAAGCTTTCTTT. Its protein product is CVSSSTTVNTEAFF.

Comment on this clonotype: A clone one base away is much larger, so this may be a read error. This chain links TRBV7-2 with TRBJ2-3; 8 positions match TRBD2. Germline CDR1 reads SGHTA; CDR2 reads FQGNSA. This CDR3 comprises 17 residues. Germline trimming cut 3 bases from V and 6 bases from J; bases unmatched to any gene: 14. CDR3 coding DNA: TGTGCCAGCAGCTTCACCCCAGCGGGGGTAAGGGGCGATACGCAGTATTTT. Translated: CASSFTPAGVRGDTQYF. Drawing the rest from reference TRBV7-2 and TRBJ2-3, the complete variable domain is GAGVSQSPSNKVTEKGKDVELRCDPISGHTALYWYRQSLGQGLEFLIYFQGNSAPDKSGLPSDRFSAERTGGSVSTLTIQRTQQEDSAVYLCASSFTPAGVRGDTQYFGPGTRLTVL.

V is TRBV20-1 and J is TRBJ1-6; 9 bases are shared with TRBD1. This CDR3 spans 15 amino acids. The ends lost 1 base at V and 6 bases at J; junction bases unmatched: 4. Per the germline V gene, CDR1 is DFQATT and CDR2 is SNEGSKA (reference sequence). Written as DNA, the CDR3 is TGCAGTGCTAGAGTGACAGGGGGAACTAATTCACCCCTCCACTTT. Protein: CSARVTGGTNSPLHF.

This rearrangement joins TRBV6-1 to TRBJ1-5, with D unresolved. The ends were cut back, 3 bases at V and 2 bases at J, with 11 bases in the middle. The germline CDR1 and CDR2 sequences are MNHNS and SASEGT. The length of the CDR3 is 15 residues. CDR3 bases: TGTGCCAGCAGTGAGGTACGAGGACGCAATCAGCCCCAGCATTTT. Translation gives CASSEVRGRNQPQHF.

V gene TRBV5-1 combines with J gene TRBJ2-1, with 13 nucleotides matching TRBD2. This CDR3 contains 19 residues. J was trimmed by 0 bases and V by 2 bases; bases with no gene match: 8. In germline, CDR1 is SGHRS, CDR2 YFSETQ. In DNA form, the CDR3 reads TGCGCCAGCAGCTTAGTAGGACTAGCGGGGGCTAACTCCTACAATGAGCAGTTCTTC. Protein sequence: CASSLVGLAGANSYNEQFF.

There are many counts of this clonotype. This chain connects TRBV7-9 to TRBJ2-7, with 10 nucleotides matching TRBD2. CDR1 and CDR2 (germline): SEHNR, FQNEAQ (reference sequence). CDR3 length equals 14 residues. V lost 5 bases and J lost 5; bases outside the gene matches: 6. CDR3 protein: CASSPNLAGDEQYF. As DNA, the CDR3 is TGTGCCAGCAGCCCTAACCTAGCGGGGGACGAGCAGTACTTC.